This TCR beta chain was profiled in a study of cytomegalovirus exposure and HLA in healthy donors. Study-level findings and limits: Later analysis indicated greater clonal expansion among HLA-associated TCR beta chains than among equally common other chains. When presence/absence was analysed, sequencing depth was taken to be roughly uniform across donors.

To note about this clone: No antigen is known for it.

Vbeta (60) and Jbeta (13) primers were used in the PCR. Generated by immunoSEQ multiplex PCR, the TCRdb table keeps only in-frame clones and is missing some. The sample lists more than 95,000 clones, just under 75% seen once, with approximately 4.3% in the top ten. From germline, CDR1 is MNHNS and CDR2 SASEGT. V dropped 5 bases and J dropped 4; count of bases not matched to a gene: 5. This CDR3 is 14 amino acids long. The chain joins TRBV6-1 to TRBJ1-2, with TRBD1 matching 9 bases. This receptor was taken from a man in his fifties or sixties in good health and CMV-seropositive. Sample: PBMCs. CDR3 protein: CASSNTGGGYGYTF. The CDR3 nucleotides read TGTGCCAGCAGTAACACAGGGGGCGGCTATGGCTACACCTTC.